This T cell receptor (beta chain) was obtained from a study of T cells expressing NK-cell markers. General study findings and limits: More than 5 donors carried dominant NKG2C+ clonotypes that made up roughly 1.0-7.5% of their CD8+ T cells.

Making the TCR beta cDNA relied on 5'RACE template switching with UMIs. TCRdb reprocessed the 5' RACE reads, with one entry per CDR3 protein and no DNA. This sample carries more than 400,000 distinct CDR3 sequences, with approximately 7% going to the ten biggest clones. Worth noting for this clonotype: Its antigen is unidentified.

This CDR3 is built from 14 residues. Sequencing was done on a sample of blood T cells: a sorted CD56 or NKG2C T cell subset, CD4+ or CD8+ T cells, or bulk PBMC T cells (not recorded which). The TCR sequence derives from a woman aged 18 to 75 in good health. This chain connects TRBV12-3 or TRBV12-4 to TRBJ1-5; TCRdb selects TRBD1, and the lack of DNA leaves this call unchecked. CDR3 sequence reads: CASSFGTGGQPQHF.